This TCR beta chain was captured by sequencing in a study of blood T cells in healthy people across ages. Deletions cut 1 base from V and 15 bases from J, with 16 bases between. The CDR3 loop spans 13 amino acids. Per the germline V gene, CDR1 is MGHRA and CDR2 is YSYEKL. Using a J-beta primer mix together with a sample-barcoded 5' primer, a second PCR was run for roughly 7 to 11 cycles. TCRdb fed the 5' RACE reads into MiXCR, producing one record per CDR3 protein. The sample has just over 1 million distinct CDR3 sequences, 40% to 45% seen once; the top ten hold over 15%. The receptor was isolated from an older woman in good health. What was sequenced was blood. The chain recombines TRBV4-1 with TRBJ2-4, with D perhaps matching TRBD1 or TRBD2 (5 bases each). CDR3 in DNA: TGCGCCAGCAGCCAAGGAGGGGTAGGGGAGCGGTACTTC. Translation gives CASSQGGVGERYF.